Only one count was recorded for the clone carrying this TCR beta chain. The sample belongs to a study of blood T cell repertoires in COVID-19. Produced via immunoSEQ multiplex PCR; TCRdb's table is partial and in-frame only. Among 80,000 to 100,000 clones listed, about four fifths were seen once. V lost 1 base, J lost 6 bases, and 23 bases lay in between. CDR1 is GTSNPN, CDR2 SVGIG, per germline (reference sequence). The CDR3 is made up of 17 amino acids. The chain joins TRBV30 to TRBJ2-3; tentatively, D is TRBD1 (7 bases). The sequencing sample was made of peripheral blood. The receptor was derived from a man in his 70s with acute or convalescent COVID-19. The CDR3 loop reads CAWSGDSTGPPMDTQYF. The CDR3 DNA reads as TGTGCCTGGAGTGGGGACTCGACAGGGCCCCCCATGGATACGCAGTATTTT.